This T cell receptor beta chain was documented in a study of identical twins. Study observations and caveats: Within twin pairs, the out-of-frame alpha sequences they shared showed excess low generation probability. The authors drew conclusions from cross-sectional statistical analysis rather than following the same donors.

A universal primer site was added by template switching, and unique molecular identifiers were carried by the cDNA. One entry per CDR3 protein results from TCRdb running MiXCR on the 5' RACE reads. Of fewer than 550,000 distinct CDR3 sequences detected, more than 13% appear once; the ten largest clones hold approximately 1%. Regarding this clonotype: Its antigen is still unknown.

Germline CDR1 is SQVTM and CDR2 is ANQGSEA. This CDR3 spans 12 amino acids. V was cut by 4 bases and J by 5 bases, with 11 bases left in between. The data also belong to a second study, concerning yellow fever vaccine responses in identical twins.

The chain combines TRBV29-1 with TRBJ1-1, with D maybe TRBD1 (6 bases). Sequencing input: CD4+ T cells sorted from blood. This sequence was found in a woman between 18 and 30 years old in good health. This chain's CDR3 is CSVGGQQTEAFF. The CDR3 coding sequence is TGCAGCGTTGGGGGGCAACAGACTGAAGCTTTCTTT.